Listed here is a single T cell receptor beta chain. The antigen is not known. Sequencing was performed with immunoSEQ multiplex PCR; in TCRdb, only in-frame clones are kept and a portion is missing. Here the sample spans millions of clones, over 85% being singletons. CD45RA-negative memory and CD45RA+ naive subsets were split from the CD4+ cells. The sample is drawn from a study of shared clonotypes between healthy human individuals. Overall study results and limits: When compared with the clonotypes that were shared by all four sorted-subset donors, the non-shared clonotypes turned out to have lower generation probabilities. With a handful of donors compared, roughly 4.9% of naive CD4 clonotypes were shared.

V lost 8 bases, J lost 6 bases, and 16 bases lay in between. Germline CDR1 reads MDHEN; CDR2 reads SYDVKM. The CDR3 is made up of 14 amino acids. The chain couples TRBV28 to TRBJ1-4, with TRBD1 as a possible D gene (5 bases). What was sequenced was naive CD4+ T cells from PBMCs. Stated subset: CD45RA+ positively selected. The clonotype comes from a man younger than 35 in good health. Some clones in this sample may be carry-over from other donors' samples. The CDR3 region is CASRRDSAYEKLFF. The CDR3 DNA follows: TGTGCCAGCCGGCGTGACAGCGCGTATGAAAAACTGTTTTTT.